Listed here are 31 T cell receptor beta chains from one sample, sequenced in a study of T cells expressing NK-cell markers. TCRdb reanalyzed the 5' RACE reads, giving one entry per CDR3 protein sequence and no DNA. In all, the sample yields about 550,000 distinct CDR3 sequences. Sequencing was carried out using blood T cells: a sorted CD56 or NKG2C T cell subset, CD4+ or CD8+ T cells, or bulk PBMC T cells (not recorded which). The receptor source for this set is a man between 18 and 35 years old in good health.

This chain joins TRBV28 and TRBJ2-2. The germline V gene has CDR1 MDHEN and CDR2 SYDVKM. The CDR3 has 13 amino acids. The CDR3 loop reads CASMHVNTGELFF.

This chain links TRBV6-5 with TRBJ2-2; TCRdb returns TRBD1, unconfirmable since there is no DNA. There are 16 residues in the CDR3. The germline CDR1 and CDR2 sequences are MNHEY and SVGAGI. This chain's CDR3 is CASSLDGAGYTGELFF.

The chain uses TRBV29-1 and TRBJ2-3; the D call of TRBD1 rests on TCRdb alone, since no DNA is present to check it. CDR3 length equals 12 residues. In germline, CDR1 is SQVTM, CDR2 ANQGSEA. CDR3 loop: CSVAGTADTQYF.

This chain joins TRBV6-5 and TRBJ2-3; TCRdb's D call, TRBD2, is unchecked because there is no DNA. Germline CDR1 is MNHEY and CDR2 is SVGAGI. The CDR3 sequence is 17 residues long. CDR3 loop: CASSYLGLAGGTDTQYF.

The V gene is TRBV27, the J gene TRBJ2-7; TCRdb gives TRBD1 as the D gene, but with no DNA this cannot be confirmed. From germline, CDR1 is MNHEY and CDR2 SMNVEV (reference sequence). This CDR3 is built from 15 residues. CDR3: CASSFTGDQAYEQYF.

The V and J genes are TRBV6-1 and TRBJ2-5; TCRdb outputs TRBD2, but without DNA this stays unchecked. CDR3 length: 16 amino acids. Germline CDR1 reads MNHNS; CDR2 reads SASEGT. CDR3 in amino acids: CASSEGGPPRWETQYF.

The CDR3 sequence: CASSAPWVEGELFF. V gene TRBV6-1 combines with J gene TRBJ2-2. Germline V gene sequence: CDR1 MNHNS, CDR2 SASEGT. The CDR3 is 14 residues long.

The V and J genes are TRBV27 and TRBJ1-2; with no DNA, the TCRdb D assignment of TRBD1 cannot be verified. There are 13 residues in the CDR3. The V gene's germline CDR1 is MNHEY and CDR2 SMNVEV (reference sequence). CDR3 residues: CASSPHSTGWYTF.

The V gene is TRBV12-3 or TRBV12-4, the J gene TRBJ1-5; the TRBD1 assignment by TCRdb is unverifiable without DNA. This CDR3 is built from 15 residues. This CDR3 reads CASRYRDGNNQPQHF.

CDR3 region: CSARDRAAPDEQFF. The chain is built from TRBV20-1 and TRBJ2-1; TCRdb designates TRBD1, a call that cannot be tested without DNA. The CDR3 length is 14 residues. Looked up from germline, CDR1 is DFQATT and CDR2 is SNEGSKA (reference sequence).

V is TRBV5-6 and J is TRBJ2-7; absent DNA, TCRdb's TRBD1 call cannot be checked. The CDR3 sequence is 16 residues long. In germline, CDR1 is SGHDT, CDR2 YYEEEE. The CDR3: CASSETGRRVSYEQYF. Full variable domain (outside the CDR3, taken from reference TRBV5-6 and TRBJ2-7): DAGVTQSPTHLIKTRGQQVTLRCSPKSGHDTVSWYQQALGQGPQFIFQYYEEEERQRGNFPDRFSGHQFPNYSSELNVNALLLGDSALYLCASSETGRRVSYEQYFGPGTRLTVT.

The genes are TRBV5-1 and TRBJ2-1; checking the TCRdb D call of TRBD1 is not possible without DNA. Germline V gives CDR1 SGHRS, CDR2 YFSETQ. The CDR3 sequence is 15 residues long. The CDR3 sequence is CASTDTGKGANEQFF.

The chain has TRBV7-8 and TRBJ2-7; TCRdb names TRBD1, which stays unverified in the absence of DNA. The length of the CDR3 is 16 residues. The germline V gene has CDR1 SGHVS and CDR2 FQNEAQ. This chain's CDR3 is CASSLAGRGRVYEQYF.

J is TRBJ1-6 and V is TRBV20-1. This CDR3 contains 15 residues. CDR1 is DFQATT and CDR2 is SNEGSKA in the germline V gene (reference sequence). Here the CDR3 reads CSARDGRPYNSPLHF.

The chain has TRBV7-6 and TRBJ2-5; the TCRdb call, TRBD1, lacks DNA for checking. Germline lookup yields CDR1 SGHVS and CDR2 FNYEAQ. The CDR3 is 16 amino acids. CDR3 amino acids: CASSLEPGQGRETQYF.

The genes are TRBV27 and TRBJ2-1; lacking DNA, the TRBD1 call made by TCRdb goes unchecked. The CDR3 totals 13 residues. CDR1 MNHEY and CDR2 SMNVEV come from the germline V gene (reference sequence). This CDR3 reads CASSFGTPGEQFF.

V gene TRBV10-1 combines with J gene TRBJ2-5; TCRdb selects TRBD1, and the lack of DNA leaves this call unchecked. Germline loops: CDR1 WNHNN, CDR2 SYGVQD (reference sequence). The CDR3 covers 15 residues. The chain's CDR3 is CASSDGQSTPETQYF.

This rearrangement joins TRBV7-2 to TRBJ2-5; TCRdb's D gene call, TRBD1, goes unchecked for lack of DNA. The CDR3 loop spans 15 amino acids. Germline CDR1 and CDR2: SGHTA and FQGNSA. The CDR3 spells CASSLTGGNQETQYF.

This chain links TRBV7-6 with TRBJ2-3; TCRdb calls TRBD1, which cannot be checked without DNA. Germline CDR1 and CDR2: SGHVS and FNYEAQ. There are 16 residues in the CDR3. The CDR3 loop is CASSLAGNRGTDTQYF. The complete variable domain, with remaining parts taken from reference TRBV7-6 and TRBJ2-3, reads GAGVSQSPRYKVTKRGQDVALRCDPISGHVSLYWYRQALGQGPEFLTYFNYEAQQDKSGLPNDRFSAERPEGSISTLTIQRTEQRDSAMYRCASSLAGNRGTDTQYFGPGTRLTVL.

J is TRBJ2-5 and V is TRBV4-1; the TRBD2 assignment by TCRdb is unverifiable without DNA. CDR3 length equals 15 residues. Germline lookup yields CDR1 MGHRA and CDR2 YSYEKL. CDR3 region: CASSQVAGSQETQYF.

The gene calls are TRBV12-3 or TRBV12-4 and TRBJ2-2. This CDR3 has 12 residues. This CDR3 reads CASSLITGELFF.

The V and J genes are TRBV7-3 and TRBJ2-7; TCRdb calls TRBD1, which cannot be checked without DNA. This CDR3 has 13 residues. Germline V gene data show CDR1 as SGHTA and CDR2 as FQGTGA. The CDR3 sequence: CASSLIVKGRQYF.

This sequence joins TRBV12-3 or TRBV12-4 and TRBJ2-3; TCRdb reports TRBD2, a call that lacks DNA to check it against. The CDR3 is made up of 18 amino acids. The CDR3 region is CASRPGFWTSWRTDTQYF.

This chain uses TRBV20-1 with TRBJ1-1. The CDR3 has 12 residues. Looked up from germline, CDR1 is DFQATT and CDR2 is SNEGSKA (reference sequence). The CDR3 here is CSAMTLGTEAFF.

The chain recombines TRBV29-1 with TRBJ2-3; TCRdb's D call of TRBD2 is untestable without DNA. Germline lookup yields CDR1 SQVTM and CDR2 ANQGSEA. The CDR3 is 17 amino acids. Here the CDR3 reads CSGRGFPAKVYTDTQYF.

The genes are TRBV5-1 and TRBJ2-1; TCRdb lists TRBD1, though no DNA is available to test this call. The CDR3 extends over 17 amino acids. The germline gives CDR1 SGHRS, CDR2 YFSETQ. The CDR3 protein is CASSPDPGQGTYNEQFF.

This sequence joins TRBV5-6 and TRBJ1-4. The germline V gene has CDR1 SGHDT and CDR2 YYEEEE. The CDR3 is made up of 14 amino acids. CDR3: CASSPRATNEKLFF.

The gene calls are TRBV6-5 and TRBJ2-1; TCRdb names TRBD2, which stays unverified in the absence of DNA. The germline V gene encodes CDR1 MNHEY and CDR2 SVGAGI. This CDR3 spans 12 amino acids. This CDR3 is CASSHGTVEQFF.

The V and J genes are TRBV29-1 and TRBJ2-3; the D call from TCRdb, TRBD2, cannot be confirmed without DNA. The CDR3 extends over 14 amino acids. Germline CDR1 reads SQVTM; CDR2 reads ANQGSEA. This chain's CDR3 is CSTTSGSTTDTQYF.

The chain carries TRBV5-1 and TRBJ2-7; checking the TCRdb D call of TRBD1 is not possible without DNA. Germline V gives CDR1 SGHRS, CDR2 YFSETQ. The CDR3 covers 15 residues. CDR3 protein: CASSQNRGFSYEQYF.

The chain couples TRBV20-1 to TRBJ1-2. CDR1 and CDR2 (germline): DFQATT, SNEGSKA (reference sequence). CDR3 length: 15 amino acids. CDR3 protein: CSARDRRGSSYGYTF.